Sequencing of this T cell receptor (beta chain) was carried out in a study of blood T cell repertoires in COVID-19. Whole-study context: Sites in the United States, Italy and Spain provided acute and convalescent COVID-19 samples. PBMCs, B-cell-depleted T cells, or T cells provided the cDNA or gDNA that made up the material.

Authors' data handling: For nucleated cells, counts were estimated from reference gene primer amplification. Clones were read by immunoSEQ multiplex PCR, and TCRdb kept only the in-frame ones, dropping some. That table furnishes V, J and clone size, whereas the DNA furnished D and trimming. The sample contains about 110,000 clones, 88% of which appear only once. CDR1 MNHEY and CDR2 SVGAGI come from the germline V gene. Between the trimmed V and J ends, which lost 0 bases and 7 bases, there was a span of 10 bases. The CDR3 is made up of 15 amino acids. This sequence was found in a human donor in a cohort sampled during active COVID-19. The rearrangement links TRBV6-5 to TRBJ1-6; no clear D gene. Sequencing input: peripheral blood. The CDR3 DNA sequence: TGTGCCAGCAGTTACTCAATCGGGGTAAATTCACCCCTCCACTTT. Encoded protein: CASSYSIGVNSPLHF.